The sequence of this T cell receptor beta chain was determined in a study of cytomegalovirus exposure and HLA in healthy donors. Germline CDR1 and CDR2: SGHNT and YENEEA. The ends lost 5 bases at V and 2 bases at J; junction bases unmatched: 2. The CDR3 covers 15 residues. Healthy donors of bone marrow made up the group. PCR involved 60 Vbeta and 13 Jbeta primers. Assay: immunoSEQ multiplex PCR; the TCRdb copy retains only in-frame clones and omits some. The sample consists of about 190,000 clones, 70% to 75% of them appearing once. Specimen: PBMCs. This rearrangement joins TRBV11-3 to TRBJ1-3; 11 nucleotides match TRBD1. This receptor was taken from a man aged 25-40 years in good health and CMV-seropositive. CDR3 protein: CASSLGQGAGNTIYF. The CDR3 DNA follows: TGTGCCAGCAGCCTGGGACAGGGGGCTGGAAACACCATATATTTT.